This is a list of T cell receptor beta chains from one sample in a study of T cell responses to AZD1222 COVID-19 vaccine. Method: immunoSEQ multiplex PCR; TCRdb's copy keeps in-frame clones and lacks some. The sample lists under 140,000 clones, 88% occurring once. The sequences come from peripheral blood, collected on day 0 of AZD1222 vaccination. All receptors come from an adult in good health. The CDR3 runs from the conserved cysteine through the conserved F or W. The D gene is left open where the match is weak. Only part of the rows carry a size: once, few, many, or a class if the clone is expanded.

NA	TRBV24-1	TRBJ2-3	TRBD2	TGTGCCACCAGTGGATTGGGGGGGGAAGATACGCAGTATTTT	CATSGLGGEDTQYF
NA	TRBV9	TRBJ2-2	TRBD1	TGTGCCAGCAGCGGCCAGGGGGCCGGGGAGCTGTTTTTT	CASSGQGAGELFF
once	TRBV29-1	TRBJ2-7	NA	TGCAGCGTTGAAGTAGGTCCTCTTTCGGGAGCCGACGAGCAGTACTTC	CSVEVGPLSGADEQYF
NA	TRBV3-1/TRBV3-2	TRBJ1-2	NA	TGTGCCAGCAGCCAAGGCTCGACAGCGTACTATGGCTACACCTTC	CASSQGSTAYYGYTF
NA	TRBV15	TRBJ2-1	TRBD2	TGTGCCACCAGCACCTTAGCGGGAGGAGAGTACAATGAGCAGTTCTTC	CATSTLAGGEYNEQFF
NA	TRBV18	TRBJ2-7	TRBD1	TGTGCCAGCTCACCAAGGGACAGGGGCTTTTACGAGCAGTACTTC	CASSPRDRGFYEQYF
NA	TRBV11-3	TRBJ2-7	NA	TGTGCCAGCAGCGCTACGGGTGTCTACGAGCAGTACTTC	CASSATGVYEQYF
few	TRBV7-8	TRBJ2-7	NA	TGTGCCAGCAGCCCAAGGGACAACCGCGTATCTGAGCAGTACTTC	CASSPRDNRVSEQYF
NA	TRBV11-2	TRBJ1-6	NA	TGTGCCAGCAGCTTTACAGGGTCAAATTCACCCCTCCACTTT	CASSFTGSNSPLHF
NA	TRBV13	TRBJ2-7	NA	TGTGCCAGCAGAGCGGGGACAGTCTACGAGCAGTACTTC	CASRAGTVYEQYF
NA	TRBV7-8	TRBJ1-1	TRBD1	TGTGCCAGCAGCTCGGGGACAGGTTTGAACACTGAAGCTTTCTTT	CASSSGTGLNTEAFF
NA	TRBV5-1	TRBJ1-1	TRBD1	TGCGCCAGCAGCTTGTCAGGGACAGGGGACACTGAAGCTTTCTTT	CASSLSGTGDTEAFF
NA	TRBV19	TRBJ2-5	NA	TGTGCCAGTCCCTTCCAGGTTTGGACGCAGGGTCAGACCCAGTACTTC	CASPFQVWTQGQTQYF
NA	TRBV6-5	TRBJ1-4	TRBD1	TGTGCCAGCAGTAGGACAGGGGGCGCAGGTGTTTTTTTT	CASSRTGGAGVFF
NA	TRBV5-1	TRBJ1-1	NA	TGCGCCAGCAGCTTGGGGCGGTTATGGAACACTGAAGCTTTCTTT	CASSLGRLWNTEAFF
NA	TRBV18	TRBJ1-1	NA	TGTGCCAGCTCATTTAACGGACCGAACACTGAAGCTTTCTTT	CASSFNGPNTEAFF
once	TRBV7-9	TRBJ2-6	NA	TGTGCCAGCAGCCGGACAGTGCAGGCTGGGGCCAACGTCCTGACTTTC	CASSRTVQAGANVLTF
NA	TRBV18	TRBJ1-5	TRBD1	TGTGCCAGCCCCGAGGACAGGGATAATCAGCCCCAGCATTTT	CASPEDRDNQPQHF
once	TRBV7-2	TRBJ2-3	NA	TGTGCCAGCAGCTTCATACTAGAGAGCACAGATACGCAGTATTTT	CASSFILESTDTQYF
few	TRBV6-5	TRBJ1-2	TRBD1	TGTGCCAGCAGTTACTATGGATCAGGGGGCCATGGCTACACCTTC	CASSYYGSGGHGYTF
NA	TRBV27	TRBJ2-1	TRBD2	TGTGCCAGCAGTGTCCGCCGGGCCTCAGCGGGAGGGGAGAGTAATGAGCAGTTCTTC	CASSVRRASAGGESNEQFF
once	TRBV9	TRBJ2-2	NA	TGTGCCAGCTTGCACAGCAACACCGGGGAGCTGTTTTTT	CASLHSNTGELFF
NA	TRBV4-1	TRBJ1-1	NA	TGCGCCAGCAGCCAAGGGCTGAGCACTGAAGCTTTCTTT	CASSQGLSTEAFF
few	TRBV30	TRBJ2-7	NA	TGTGCCTCAAAAGGGGTAGGGCCCTACGAGCAGTACTTC	CASKGVGPYEQYF
NA	TRBV11-1	TRBJ1-4	TRBD1	TGTGCCAGCAGCTTGGGATTACAGGGGAATAATGAAAAACTGTTTTTT	CASSLGLQGNNEKLFF
NA	TRBV6-5	TRBJ1-6	NA	TGTGCCAGCAGTTCCGAGGGGGGGAGAGGGTCACCCCTCCACTTT	CASSSEGGRGSPLHF
NA	TRBV27	TRBJ1-1	NA	TGTGCCAGCAGTTTTGGGACACAAAACACTGAAGCTTTCTTT	CASSFGTQNTEAFF